These 10 T cell receptor beta chains were sequenced from one sample in a study of shared clonotypes between healthy human individuals. The assay was immunoSEQ multiplex PCR, and TCRdb's table has in-frame clones only and misses some. The table records 780,000 or so clones, around 77% of them present only once. Sequencing was done on a sample of memory CD4+ T cells sorted from blood. Documented subset: CD45RA-negative fraction. All receptors come from a woman in her thirties in good health.

In this sample, this clone turned up once. Other DNA sequences in this sample translate to the same CDR3. The V call is TRBV5-1, the J call TRBJ2-1; no firm D call. V lost 1 base, J lost 3 bases, and 11 bases lay in between. The CDR3 totals 15 residues. CDR1 is SGHRS, CDR2 YFSETQ, per germline. In DNA form, the CDR3 reads TGCGCCAGCAGCTTGTCAAGTGCACTCTACAATGAGCAGTTCTTC. Protein product: CASSLSSALYNEQFF. The full variable domain, completed using reference TRBV5-1 and TRBJ2-1, is KAGVTQTPRYLIKTRGQQVTLSCSPISGHRSVSWYQQTPGQGLQFLFEYFSETQRNKGNFPGRFSGRQFSNSRSEMNVSTLELGDSALYLCASSLSSALYNEQFFGPGTRLTVL.

Only a few counts were recorded for this clone. This sequence joins TRBV6-1 and TRBJ2-5; the match to TRBD2 covers 7 bases. Germline trimming cut 6 bases from V and 3 bases from J; bases unmatched to any gene: 7. Germline V gene lookup returns CDR1 MNHNS and CDR2 SASEGT. The CDR3 spans 14 residues. DNA for the CDR3: TGTGCCAGCAGCCCTTGGACTAGAAAAGAGACCCAGTACTTC. It specifies CASSPWTRKETQYF.

The chain employs TRBV19 and TRBJ2-6, with D uncertain. Germline V gene sequence: CDR1 LNHDA, CDR2 SQIVND (reference sequence). Trimming removed 5 bases from V and 2 bases from J, with 10 bases in between. The CDR3 contains 15 residues. The CDR3 DNA follows: TGTGCCAGTAGTTGGAGAAGAACTGGGGCCAACGTCCTGACTTTC. Residues: CASSWRRTGANVLTF.

This clone was recorded a few times. The chain uses TRBV2 and TRBJ2-5, with 8 nucleotides matching TRBD1. Germline CDR1 reads SNHLY; CDR2 reads FYNNEI. V lost 5 bases and J lost 1; bases outside the gene matches: 6. This CDR3 has 15 residues. In DNA form, the CDR3 reads TGTGCCAGCAGTTATGAAGGACAGGGCCAAGAGACCCAGTACTTC. It yields the protein CASSYEGQGQETQYF.

This clone was seen at least ten times. The DNA for the CDR3 is TGTGCCAGCAGCCGGCAGTACTATGGCTACACCTTC. It is translated as CASSRQYYGYTF. This chain joins TRBV7-9 and TRBJ1-2; D gene unclear. V dropped 5 bases and J dropped 3 bases, with 7 bases sitting between them. CDR3 length: 12 residues. The germline CDR1 and CDR2 sequences are SEHNR and FQNEAQ (reference sequence).

This clone turned up a few times. The V and J genes are TRBV28 and TRBJ2-3; a weak D match, TRBD2 (5 bases). The CDR3 has 17 amino acids. CDR1 is MDHEN, CDR2 SYDVKM, per germline. Trimming removed 5 bases from V and 2 bases from J, with 20 bases in between. The CDR3 region has the DNA TGTGCCAGCAGTACCTCCTTTGGACTGGCGGACACAGATACGCAGTATTTT. It encodes CASSTSFGLADTDTQYF.

This clone was detected only a few times. The chain couples TRBV4-2 to TRBJ2-1; 9 bases map to TRBD2. The V and J ends lost 1 base and 4 bases, in that order; junction bases with no gene match: 2. Germline lookup yields CDR1 LGHNA and CDR2 YNFKEQ. CDR3 size: 15 residues. This CDR3 is CASSQGGLAYNEQFF. Written as DNA, the CDR3 is TGTGCCAGCAGCCAAGGGGGACTAGCATACAATGAGCAGTTCTTC.

As concerns this clone: Within the sample, other DNA sequences also encode this same CDR3. The V and J genes are TRBV18 and TRBJ2-7, with 9 bases fitting TRBD2. Germline values: CDR1 KGHSH, CDR2 LQKENI. V was pared by 3 bases and J by 2 bases, with 5 bases of the junction left unmatched. CDR3 length equals 15 residues. The CDR3 DNA follows: TGTGCCAGCTCACCCCAGCGGGAGGTCACCTACGAGCAGTACTTC. This codes for CASSPQREVTYEQYF. The whole variable domain, remainder taken from reference TRBV18 and TRBJ2-7, is NAGVMQNPRHLVRRRGQEARLRCSPMKGHSHVYWYRQLPEEGLKFMVYLQKENIIDESGMPKERFSAEFPKEGPSILRIQQVVRGDSAAYFCASSPQREVTYEQYFGPGTRLTVT.

With regard to this clone: One junction end disagrees with the germline gene, perhaps due to a read error. The V call is TRBV10-3, the J call TRBJ2-2; 9 bases line up with TRBD2. The CDR3 has 16 residues. CDR1 and CDR2 (germline): ENHRY, SYGVKD. The CDR3 nucleotides read TGTGCCAGCAGTTACTCGAGCCTAGCGGGATACGGGGAGCTGTTTTTT. It is translated as CASSYSSLAGYGELFF.

The sample holds a few counts of this clone. The V gene is TRBV28, the J gene TRBJ2-1; maybe TRBD2 (5 bases). V was trimmed by 10 bases and J by 7 bases, leaving 17 bases between them. The length of the CDR3 is 13 residues. Germline V lookup: CDR1 MDHEN, CDR2 SYDVKM. The CDR3 DNA reads as TGTGCCATCGTGGACTCGGGTTGGAATGAGCAGTTCTTC. Translating gives CAIVDSGWNEQFF.